This TCR beta chain derives from a study of blood T cells in healthy people across ages. Study-wide points: Strongly correlated with naive T cell percentage was TCR beta diversity. The recorded TCR beta diversity per million T cells decreased in a roughly linear manner with age.

With respect to this clonotype: Antigen specificity is unknown.

Healthy Caucasians from Russia aged roughly 6 to 95 served as donors. Alongside a J-beta primer mix, a sample-barcoded 5' primer served in a second PCR lasting roughly 6 to 11 cycles. The template-switch adaptor, which had 12 random nucleotides, put a tag on each cDNA molecule. TCRdb re-called the 5' RACE reads with MiXCR, one entry per CDR3 protein. The sample carries some 900,000 distinct CDR3 sequences, 45% to 50% recorded once. The TCR comes from a man younger than 45 in good health. Sequencing input: blood.

CDR3 in amino acids: CASNTGLYNEQFF. The CDR3 DNA reads TGTGCCAGCAATACGGGACTGTACAATGAGCAGTTCTTC. V gene TRBV2 combines with J gene TRBJ2-1; tentative D call: TRBD2 (6 bases). Per germline, CDR1 SNHLY and CDR2 FYNNEI. Trimming left V 7 bases short and J 4 bases short, with 11 bases between. The CDR3 is 13 amino acids.